One sample yielded the 32 T cell receptor beta chains listed below, sequenced in a study of blood T cell repertoires in COVID-19. Here immunoSEQ multiplex PCR was the method, and the copy in TCRdb shows in-frame clones only, minus some. The table includes approximately 37,000 clones, roughly 88% detected once. The sample consisted of peripheral blood. The receptor source for this set is a human donor in a cohort sampled during active COVID-19.

The chain joins TRBV18 to TRBJ1-4; possible D gene TRBD1, 5 bases. Germline V gives CDR1 KGHSH, CDR2 LQKENI. Trimming removed 6 bases at V and 7 bases at J, with 12 bases between. The CDR3 runs 13 residues. The CDR3 DNA is TGTGCCAGCTCCCTGAAGGGGTTTGAAAAACTGTTTTTT. It encodes CASSLKGFEKLFF.

CDR3 in amino acids: CASSRGTGANTDTQYF. For the CDR3, the DNA is TGTGCCAGCAGCCGGGGAACAGGGGCGAACACAGATACGCAGTATTTT. V gene TRBV5-8 combines with J gene TRBJ2-3; TRBD1 aligns across 7 bases. The CDR3 extends over 16 amino acids. V dropped 4 bases and J dropped 2; count of bases not matched to a gene: 10. The germline CDR1 and CDR2 sequences are SGHTS and YDEGEE.

The chain has TRBV7-2 and TRBJ1-2, with TRBD1 matching 12 bases. Trimming cost V 7 bases and J 8 bases; bases outside gene matches: 8. CDR1 and CDR2 (germline): SGHTA, FQGNSA. This CDR3 spans 14 amino acids. CDR3 DNA: TGTGCCAGCACCCGGGACAGGGGGCGGTTAGGCTACACCTTC. This sequence encodes CASTRDRGRLGYTF.

Concerning this clone itself: One end of the junction is discordant with germline, which a read error may explain. V is TRBV6-1 and J is TRBJ2-3, with a possible D match to TRBD2 (9 bases). The CDR3 has 16 amino acids. CDR1 and CDR2 from the germline V gene are MNHNS and SASEGT. CDR3 residues: CASSDGRGPIWREGLF. DNA for the CDR3: TGTGCCAGCAGTGATGGCAGGGGGCCCATTTGGCGGGAGGGCCTTTTT.

The chain recombines TRBV6-6 with TRBJ1-3, with D uncertain. The V gene's germline CDR1 is MNHNY and CDR2 SVGAGI (reference sequence). With 0 bases removed from V and 0 bases from J, the gap between germline ends came to 6 bases. This CDR3 comprises 15 residues. The CDR3 sequence: CASSYSAGSGNTIYF. The CDR3 DNA follows: TGTGCCAGCAGTTACTCGGCGGGCTCTGGAAACACCATATATTTT.

This rearrangement joins TRBV11-2 to TRBJ1-6; D may be TRBD1 (6 bases). This CDR3 has 13 residues. Germline V lookup: CDR1 SGHAT, CDR2 FQNNGV. The V end lost 5 bases, the J end lost 7 bases, and 9 bases lay between the germline ends. The CDR3 DNA is TGTGCCAGCAGCGACAGGACGAATTCACCCCTCCACTTT. It translates to CASSDRTNSPLHF.

The V and J genes are TRBV7-2 and TRBJ2-4; no definite D call. The V and J ends lost 5 bases and 3 bases respectively, with 14 bases between them. The CDR3 loop spans 15 amino acids. CDR1 is SGHTA and CDR2 is FQGNSA in the germline V gene. The CDR3 DNA follows: TGTGCCAGCAGCCTACGGAGCCTTGACAAAAACATTCAGTACTTC. Its translation is CASSLRSLDKNIQYF.

The CDR3 coding sequence is TGTGCCAGTGCGCTTGGTAATCAGCCCCAGCATTTT. This sequence encodes CASALGNQPQHF. V gene TRBV19 combines with J gene TRBJ1-5; no firm D call. This CDR3 is built from 12 residues. Trimming left V 8 bases short and J 4 bases short, with 9 bases between. Germline CDR1 reads LNHDA; CDR2 reads SQIVND (reference sequence).

The chain has TRBV11-1 and TRBJ1-1; 7 bases are shared with TRBD1. V gave up 5 bases and J gave up 6 bases; unmatched junction bases: 12. There are 15 residues in the CDR3. Germline loops: CDR1 SGHAT, CDR2 FQDESV (reference sequence). CDR3 DNA: TGTGCCAGCAGCCTTCAGACAGGGCCAAGCTCTGAAGCTTTCTTT. This codes for CASSLQTGPSSEAFF.

This chain connects TRBV28 to TRBJ1-3; D remains ambiguous. Looked up from germline, CDR1 is MDHEN and CDR2 is SYDVKM. The CDR3 runs to 12 residues. V was pared by 5 bases and J by 0 bases, with 2 bases between. The CDR3 protein is CASSRSGNTIYF. CDR3 in DNA: TGTGCCAGCAGTCGCTCTGGAAACACCATATATTTT.

The chain joins TRBV5-4 to TRBJ2-3; a weak D match, TRBD2 (5 bases). Germline-derived CDR1 and CDR2 are SGHNT and YYREEE (reference sequence). This CDR3 is built from 15 residues. Trimming took 3 bases from V and 1 from J, leaving 12 bases between them. The CDR3 DNA follows: TGTGCCAGCAGCTCCCCCGGGATGGGCACAGATACGCAGTATTTT. Amino acid sequence: CASSSPGMGTDTQYF.

The chain couples TRBV5-1 to TRBJ2-7, with 8 positions matching TRBD1. Germline assignment: CDR1 SGHRS and CDR2 YFSETQ. The CDR3 totals 13 residues. V lost 4 bases, J lost 7 bases, and 7 bases stayed unmatched. The CDR3 loop is CASSRTGLGEQYF. CDR3 nucleotides: TGCGCCAGCAGCAGGACAGGGCTGGGGGAGCAGTACTTC.

The rearrangement joins TRBV5-1 to TRBJ2-7, with 9 bases aligning to TRBD2. The V gene's germline CDR1 is SGHRS and CDR2 YFSETQ. After removal of 3 bases from V and 1 base from J, the junction contained 14 bases not matched to a gene. The CDR3 has 18 residues. CDR3 region: CASSSSLMTSGDSYEQYF. CDR3 nucleotide sequence: TGCGCCAGCAGCTCTAGTCTGATGACTAGCGGCGATTCCTACGAGCAGTACTTC. Drawing the rest from reference TRBV5-1 and TRBJ2-7, the complete variable domain is KAGVTQTPRYLIKTRGQQVTLSCSPISGHRSVSWYQQTPGQGLQFLFEYFSETQRNKGNFPGRFSGRQFSNSRSEMNVSTLELGDSALYLCASSSSLMTSGDSYEQYFGPGTRLTVT.

V usage is TRBV28 and J usage is TRBJ1-5; 8 bases are a match to TRBD1. The CDR3 sequence is 14 residues long. Germline trimming cut 4 bases from V and 3 bases from J; bases unmatched to any gene: 2. In germline, CDR1 is MDHEN, CDR2 SYDVKM. CDR3 bases: TGTGCCAGCAGTTCGACAGGGGACAATCAGCCCCAGCATTTT. It codes for CASSSTGDNQPQHF.

The chain carries TRBV7-9 and TRBJ2-3, with 13 bases aligning to TRBD2. The V gene end was trimmed by 5 bases and the J gene end by 2 bases; junction bases not matched to a gene: 4. There are 16 residues in the CDR3. The germline CDR1 and CDR2 sequences are SEHNR and FQNEAQ (reference sequence). DNA for the CDR3: TGTGCCAGCAGCCCCGGACTAGCGGGGGTCACAGATACGCAGTATTTT. As protein: CASSPGLAGVTDTQYF.

The chain joins TRBV7-8 to TRBJ1-6; TRBD1 aligns across 7 bases. This CDR3 region has 16 residues. The trim removed 6 bases at V and 4 bases at J, leaving 9 bases unmatched. CDR1 is SGHVS, CDR2 FQNEAQ, per germline. The DNA for the CDR3 is TGTGCCAGCAGTCGGACAGGAGGGGGGTATAATTCACCCCTCCACTTT. This codes for CASSRTGGGYNSPLHF.

With regard to this clone: One end of the junction is discordant with germline, which a read error may explain. The V call is TRBV6-5, the J call TRBJ1-1, with D tentatively TRBD1 (5 bases). The CDR3 runs to 14 residues. Germline V gene lookup returns CDR1 MNHEY and CDR2 SVGAGI. The CDR3 DNA follows: TGTGCCAGCAGTGACTCCCTGGGGGGTACTGAAGCTTTCTTT. It translates to CASSDSLGGTEAFF.

The chain carries TRBV3-1 (or the pseudogene TRBV3-2) and TRBJ2-5; 12 bases are a match to TRBD2. The V gene's germline CDR1 is LGHDT and CDR2 YNNKEL (reference sequence). After removal of 3 bases from V and 5 bases from J, the junction contained 7 bases not matched to a gene. CDR3 size: 16 residues. The CDR3: CASSQASGRAGETQYF. The CDR3 DNA follows: TGTGCCAGCAGCCAGGCTAGCGGGAGGGCCGGGGAGACCCAGTACTTC.

The rearrangement joins TRBV14 to TRBJ2-7; perhaps TRBD2 as D (6 bases). The CDR3 is 15 residues long. V was pared by 0 bases and J by 2 bases, with 11 bases between. Germline-derived CDR1 and CDR2 are SGHDN and FVKESK. For the CDR3, the DNA is TGTGCCAGCAGCCAAGATCTTCGCGGGGCCTACGAGCAGTACTTC. Protein: CASSQDLRGAYEQYF.

The V gene is TRBV7-2, the J gene TRBJ2-2, with 9 nucleotides matching TRBD1. V shed 5 bases, J shed 4 bases, and the junction held 11 bases outside the gene matches. CDR3 length equals 17 residues. Germline V CDR1 and CDR2: SGHTA, FQGNSA. The CDR3 is CASSPRGQGLFTGELFF. DNA for the CDR3: TGTGCCAGCAGCCCCAGGGGACAGGGCCTCTTCACCGGGGAGCTGTTTTTT.

V usage is TRBV7-8 and J usage is TRBJ2-3; 12 bases map to TRBD2. Unmatched junction bases numbered 6, after V lost 6 bases and J lost 8 bases. The germline V gene has CDR1 SGHVS and CDR2 FQNEAQ. CDR3 size: 14 residues. The CDR3 loop is CASRTGLAGLTQYF. CDR3 nucleotides: TGTGCCAGCAGAACCGGACTAGCGGGGCTTACGCAGTATTTT.

The DNA for the CDR3 is TGTGCCAGCAGTGAAGACGGGAAGAGGCGGGAGACCCAGTACTTC. Its translation is CASSEDGKRRETQYF. The V call is TRBV6-1, the J call TRBJ2-5, with D perhaps TRBD2 (5 bases). The CDR3 sequence is 15 residues long. Trimming took 1 base from V and 5 from J, leaving 14 bases between them. The germline CDR1 and CDR2 sequences are MNHNS and SASEGT.

The V and J genes are TRBV5-1 and TRBJ1-4, with a tentative D call TRBD1 (5 bases). CDR3 length: 17 amino acids. Trimming shortened V by 4 bases and J by 2 bases, and 18 bases separated the two germline ends. Germline loops: CDR1 SGHRS, CDR2 YFSETQ. This chain's CDR3 is CASSRNGVGPTNEKLFF. CDR3 sequence (DNA): TGCGCCAGCAGCCGAAATGGCGTGGGGCCTACTAATGAAAAACTGTTTTTT.

This rearrangement joins TRBV7-8 to TRBJ1-6; D is unclear. This CDR3 has 15 residues. V was cut by 1 base and J by 4 bases, with 8 bases left in between. From germline, CDR1 is SGHVS and CDR2 FQNEAQ. For the CDR3, the DNA is TGTGCCAGCAGCTTAGTGCCAGTATATAATTCACCCCTCCACTTT. Translated, it gives CASSLVPVYNSPLHF.

CDR3 coding DNA: TGTGCCAGCAGTTACTCGCGGGGACGCACTGAAGCTTTCTTT. The encoded protein is CASSYSRGRTEAFF. The chain uses TRBV6-5 and TRBJ1-1; a possible D gene is TRBD1 (5 bases). The V gene's germline CDR1 is MNHEY and CDR2 SVGAGI. With 0 bases removed from V and 4 bases from J, the gap between germline ends came to 9 bases. The CDR3 is made up of 14 amino acids.

The chain carries TRBV18 and TRBJ1-2; 8 bases align to TRBD1. Trimming removed 5 bases from V and 2 bases from J; junction bases left unmatched: 4. CDR3 size: 14 residues. Germline CDR1 reads KGHSH; CDR2 reads LQKENI. The chain's CDR3 is CASSGGTGNYGYTF. The CDR3 DNA follows: TGTGCCAGCTCAGGGGGGACAGGCAACTATGGCTACACCTTC.

V gene TRBV2 combines with J gene TRBJ2-5, with D possibly matching TRBD1 (5 bases). The germline V gene encodes CDR1 SNHLY and CDR2 FYNNEI. V was cut by 4 bases and J by 5 bases, with 17 bases left in between. This CDR3 comprises 15 residues. In DNA form, the CDR3 reads TGTGCCAGCAGTGCCCAGACAGTACCCGGGGAGACCCAGTACTTC. Translated: CASSAQTVPGETQYF.

This chain connects TRBV7-2 to TRBJ2-3, with 8 bases that match TRBD2. V shed 3 bases and J 6 bases; nucleotides not matched to a gene: 2. Germline V gene data show CDR1 as SGHTA and CDR2 as FQGNSA. CDR3 length: 13 residues. The CDR3 spells CASSLQRGDTQYF. CDR3 DNA sequence: TGTGCCAGCAGCTTGCAGCGGGGGGATACGCAGTATTTT.

This clone was counted between two and nine times. The chain uses TRBV30 and TRBJ1-5, with 7 bases identical to TRBD1. Per the germline V gene, CDR1 is GTSNPN and CDR2 is SVGIG (reference sequence). With 2 bases clipped from V and 5 bases from J, the junction kept 6 bases outside the gene matches. CDR3 length: 14 amino acids. CDR3 nucleotide sequence: TGTGCCTGGAGTCAGACAGGGCGACATCAGCCCCAGCATTTT. This gives the protein CAWSQTGRHQPQHF.

The J gene is TRBJ1-2, the V gene TRBV6-6; 7 positions match TRBD1. The CDR3 runs to 15 residues. CDR1 and CDR2 (germline): MNHNY, SVGAGI (reference sequence). Trimming cost V 6 bases and J 2 bases; bases outside gene matches: 9. CDR3 nucleotides: TGTGCCAGCAGAGAGACAGGGAAGAAAAACTATGGCTACACCTTC. Amino acid sequence: CASRETGKKNYGYTF.

The chain recombines TRBV11-2 with TRBJ1-2; D gene ambiguous. The germline CDR1 and CDR2 sequences are SGHAT and FQNNGV. Deletions cut 7 bases from V and 4 bases from J, with 10 bases between. The CDR3 covers 12 residues. The CDR3 protein is CASTTGSYGYTF. The CDR3 nucleotides read TGTGCCAGCACTACCGGGAGCTATGGCTACACCTTC. Full variable domain (outside the CDR3, taken from reference TRBV11-2 and TRBJ1-2): EAGVAQSPRYKIIEKRQSVAFWCNPISGHATLYWYQQILGQGPKLLIQFQNNGVVDDSQLPKDRFSAERLKGVDSTLKIQPAKLEDSAVYLCASTTGSYGYTFGSGTRLTVV.

This chain joins TRBV2 and TRBJ1-6; D not resolved. From germline, CDR1 is SNHLY and CDR2 FYNNEI. The V end was cut by 5 bases, the J end by 6 bases, with 11 bases between. The length of the CDR3 is 14 residues. DNA for the CDR3: TGTGCCAGCAGTCTTACAGAATTTAATTCACCCCTCCACTTT. It codes for CASSLTEFNSPLHF.